This passage covers 9 T cell receptor beta chains from one sample sequenced in a study of cytomegalovirus exposure and HLA in healthy donors (TCRdb year 2017). The library was generated by the immunoSEQ multiplex PCR assay. A mixture of 60 forward primers for TCR Vbeta segments and 13 reverse primers for TCR Jbeta segments was used in the multiplex PCR. In TCRdb, the immuneACCESS table is reduced to in-frame sequences with V and J assigned. These tables do not hold every clone; where another copy was compared, an unresolved V gene accounts for under half, and the others remain unexplained. The sample table shows about 270,000 clones, and roughly two thirds are seen once. Over 2% of the sample lies in the top ten. The sample comprised PBMCs. The receptors derive from a female donor in good health and CMV-seronegative.

The gene calls are TRBV30 and TRBJ2-5, with 10 bases aligning to TRBD2. The J call is doubtful: the DNA matches TRBJ2-7 better. The CDR3 has 14 amino acids. Germline V gives CDR1 GTSNPN, CDR2 SVGIG (reference sequence). Here the CDR3 DNA reads TGTGCCTGGTCATACGGGCTAGCGGGAGACGAGCAGTACTTC. This translates into CAWSYGLAGDEQYF.

V gene TRBV21-1 combines with J gene TRBJ1-6; the D segment call TRBD1 is taken from the table without a DNA check. TRBV21-1 is classified as a pseudogene. The CDR3 has 15 residues. CDR3 nucleotide sequence: TGTGCCAGCAACGGTCAGGGCCCCTCTAATTCACCCCTCCACTTT. This codes for CASNGQGPSNSPLHF.

The rearrangement links TRBV2 to TRBJ2-7, with 10 bases matching TRBD2. The CDR3 spans 16 residues. Looked up from germline, CDR1 is SNHLY and CDR2 is FYNNEI. V was pared by 8 bases and J by 7 bases, with 17 bases of the junction left unmatched. DNA for the CDR3: TGTGCCAGCCGCCTACGACTAGCGGGTAACCTGGGGGAGCAGTACTTC. This codes for CASRLRLAGNLGEQYF. Looking up the rest from reference TRBV2 and TRBJ2-7 gives the full variable domain: EPEVTQTPSHQVTQMGQEVILRCVPISNHLYFYWYRQILGQKVEFLVSFYNNEISEKSEIFDDQFSVERPDGSNFTLKIRSTKLEDSAMYFCASRLRLAGNLGEQYFGPGTRLTVT.

Worth noting for this clone: An end of the junction does not agree with germline; a read error may underlie this. Additional DNA sequences in this sample encode the identical CDR3. The chain is built from TRBV5-4 and TRBJ2-7; tentative D call: TRBD1 (6 bases). There are 16 residues in the CDR3. From germline, CDR1 is SGHNT and CDR2 YYREEE (reference sequence). As DNA, the CDR3 is TGTGCCAGCAGCCCCTTGAGGGGGTCAGGCTCCTACGAACAGTACTTC. Residues: CASSPLRGSGSYEQYF.

The rearrangement joins TRBV28 to TRBJ2-1; the D gene is possibly TRBD1 (6 bases). This CDR3 spans 13 amino acids. Deletions cut 5 bases from V and 6 bases from J, with 11 bases between. Germline V CDR1 and CDR2: MDHEN, SYDVKM. In DNA, the CDR3 is TGTGCCAGCAGTCCACAGGGTCCCAATGAGCAGTTCTTC. This sequence encodes CASSPQGPNEQFF.

This chain links TRBV5-1 with TRBJ1-2; no definite D call. Per the germline V gene, CDR1 is SGHRS and CDR2 is YFSETQ. The length of the CDR3 is 14 residues. V gave up 2 bases and J gave up 0 bases, with 8 bases separating them. CDR3 loop: CASSLGLTNYGYTF. CDR3 coding DNA: TGCGCCAGCAGCTTAGGACTCACTAACTATGGCTACACCTTC.

The genes are TRBV19 and TRBJ1-2; no reliable D call. This CDR3 has 14 amino acids. V gave up 5 bases and J gave up 2 bases, with 12 bases separating them. Germline V lookup: CDR1 LNHDA, CDR2 SQIVND (reference sequence). The DNA for the CDR3 is TGTGCCAGTAGTCCTAGAACACGCAACTATGGCTACACCTTC. Translation: CASSPRTRNYGYTF.

In its sample, this clone was seen a few times. V and J are TRBV19 and TRBJ2-2; D gene uncertain. CDR1 LNHDA and CDR2 SQIVND come from the germline V gene (reference sequence). Between the trimmed V and J ends, which lost 6 bases and 0 bases, there was a span of 8 bases. The CDR3 spans 14 residues. The CDR3 here is CASRTDTNTGELFF. CDR3 DNA: TGTGCCAGTAGAACAGATACGAACACCGGGGAGCTGTTTTTT.

In this sample, this clone turned up a few times. The junction shows a germline mismatch at one end, possibly a read error. The chain carries TRBV7-9 and TRBJ2-1; 14 nucleotides match TRBD2. The germline CDR1 and CDR2 sequences are SEHNR and FQNEAQ (reference sequence). The CDR3 totals 16 residues. This chain's CDR3 is CSSSLLGTSGSFEQFF. The CDR3 DNA reads TGTTCCAGCAGTCTACTTGGGACTAGCGGGAGTTTTGAGCAGTTCTTC. The full variable domain, completed using reference TRBV7-9 and TRBJ2-1, is DTGVSQNPRHKITKRGQNVTFRCDPISEHNRLYWYRQTLGQGPEFLTYFQNEAQLEKSRLLSDRFSAERPKGSFSTLEIQRTEQGDSAMYLCSSSLLGTSGSFEQFFGPGTRLTVL.